The clone carrying this T cell receptor beta chain was seen at least ten times. This sample is part of a study of identical twins. TCRdb reanalysed the 5' RACE reads using MiXCR and keeps one entry per CDR3 protein. Among some 1,600,000 distinct CDR3 sequences listed, around 33% were seen once. The CDR3 consists of 10 residues. Germline CDR1 DFQATT, CDR2 SNEGSKA (reference sequence). V lost 5 bases and J lost 4, with 6 bases in between. The clonotype originates from a newborn girl in good health. The chain couples TRBV20-1 to TRBJ2-7; D is unresolved. Sequences were obtained from cord blood. Here the CDR3 reads CSAGNYEQYF. The CDR3 region has the DNA TGCAGTGCTGGGAATTACGAGCAGTACTTC.